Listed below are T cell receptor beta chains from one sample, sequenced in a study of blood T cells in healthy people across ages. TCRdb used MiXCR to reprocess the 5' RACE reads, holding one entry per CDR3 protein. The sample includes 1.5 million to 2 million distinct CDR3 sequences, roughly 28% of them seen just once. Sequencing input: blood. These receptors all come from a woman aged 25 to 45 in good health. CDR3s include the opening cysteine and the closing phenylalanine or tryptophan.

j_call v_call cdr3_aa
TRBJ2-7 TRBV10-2 CASSESVHEQYF
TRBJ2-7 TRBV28 CASSPMRPAGGGYEQYF
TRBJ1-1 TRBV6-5 CASSHRDRDTEAFF
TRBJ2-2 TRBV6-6 CASSYSTGYGELFF
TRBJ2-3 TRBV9 CASSVAQGINTDTRYF
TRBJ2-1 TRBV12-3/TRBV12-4 CASSPSGTSVGNEQFF
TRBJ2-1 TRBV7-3 CASSSVGASGGVTLTNEQFF
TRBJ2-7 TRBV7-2 CASSSPGLAGGKGEQYF
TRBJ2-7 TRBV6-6 CASRPPGQGVYEQYF
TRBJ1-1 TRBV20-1 CSARDRGPDTEAFF
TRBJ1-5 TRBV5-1 CASSLEGGGGNQPQHF
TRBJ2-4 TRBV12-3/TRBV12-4 CASSPGAIQYF
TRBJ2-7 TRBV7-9 CASSFRSEGSFSEQYF
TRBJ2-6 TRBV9 CASSDGTASSGANVRTF
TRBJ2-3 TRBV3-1 CASSARGLAADTQYF
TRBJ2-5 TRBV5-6 CASSLGLGADSYNEQYF
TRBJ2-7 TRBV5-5 CASSQGQGVVYEQYF
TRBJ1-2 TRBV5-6 CASSKIGQNYGYTF
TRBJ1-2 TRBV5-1 CASSLGSGGLSGYTF
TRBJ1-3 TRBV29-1 CSVDNDSGNTIYF
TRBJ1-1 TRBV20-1 CSAFRVEGTEAFF
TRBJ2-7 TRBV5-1 CASSTGLAGVYEQYF
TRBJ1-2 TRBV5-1 CASSEGTLNYGCTF
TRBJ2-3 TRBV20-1 CSARLSGDSDTQYF
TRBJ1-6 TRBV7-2 CASSLLRENSPLHF
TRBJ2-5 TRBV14 CAIASREQYF
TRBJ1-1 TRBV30 CAWNPGDGTEAFF
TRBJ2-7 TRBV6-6 CASSPAQGSGNEQYF
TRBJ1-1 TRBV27 CASSLRRQGDTEAFF
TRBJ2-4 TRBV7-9 CASSPNDIQYF
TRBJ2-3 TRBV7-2 CASSPLADYSTDTQYF
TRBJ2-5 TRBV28 CASSFPDRVFETQYF
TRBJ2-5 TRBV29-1 CSVDHWALAGEYQETQYF
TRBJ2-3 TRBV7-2 CASSYTTTEGGNTQYF
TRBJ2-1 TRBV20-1 CSATGARDEQFF
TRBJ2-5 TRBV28 CASTLDRSEETQYF
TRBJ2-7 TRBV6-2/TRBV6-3 CASSYDRVGREQYF
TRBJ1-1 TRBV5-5 CASSRGTGVTEAFF
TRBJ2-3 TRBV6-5 CASSYSGTGGTDTQYF
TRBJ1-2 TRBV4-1 CASSQGGEGATPGDYGYTF
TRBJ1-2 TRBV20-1 CSALRTGWSGYTF
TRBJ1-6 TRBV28 CASSTRTGSVDSPLHF
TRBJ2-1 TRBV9 CASSTSSGGYNEQFF
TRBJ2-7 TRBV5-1 CASSLVSGSSYEQYF
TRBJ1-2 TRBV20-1 CSALGTYGYTF
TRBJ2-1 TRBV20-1 CSARGGASFTNEQFF
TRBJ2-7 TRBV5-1 CANSTGLLAGAGEQYF
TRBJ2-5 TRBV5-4 CASSSRDRVSTETQYF
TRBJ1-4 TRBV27 CASSMRDRAEKLFF
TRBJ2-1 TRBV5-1 CASSYGQERETQFF
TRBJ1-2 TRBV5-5 CASSLSGGERGYTF